This T cell receptor (beta chain) derives from a study of blood T cell repertoires in COVID-19 (TCRdb year 2020). Describing the broader study: Samples covering the acute and convalescent phases of COVID-19 were provided by collaborators in the United States, Italy and Spain. The samples were drawn from the first 160 participants of the ongoing ImmuneRACE study and from some 1,300 subjects provided by 6 global collaborators. The dataset comprised deeply sampled blood TCRbeta repertoires from subjects exposed to, actively infected with, or recovered from COVID-19. The prospective study material was composed of cDNA or gDNA derived from T cells, B-cell-depleted T cells, or PBMCs. Where HLA class I and class II types were available, the types were taken from metadata supplied by the sample provider, not from assay-based typing. The sample metadata nearly always contained a de-identified subject ID, COVID-19 status, age in years and sex. The repertoires were released in a freely available public database intended as a resource for research on the immune response to SARS-CoV-2.

The CDR3 covers 14 residues, taking in both the cysteine and the phenylalanine. This entry keeps only the CDR3 DNA: 42 bases, framed from base 1. V was cut back by 4 bases and J by 3 bases, leaving a gap of 13 bases between them. The germline V gene (reference sequence) provides CDR1 LGHDT and CDR2 YNNKEL. Collaborating institutions collected whole blood in K2EDTA tubes following their own protocols. For TCRbeta analysis, collaborators shipped samples as frozen whole blood, isolated PBMCs, or DNA extracted from either of those sample types. About this clone itself: Its antigen remains unidentified. No much larger clone is present one base from it, and per-base qualities are unavailable.

General conclusions and limits of the study: Clinical and demographic metadata were provided uncurated, with the amount varying by source and participant.

TCRbeta CDR3 regions were amplified from genomic DNA by means of the immunoSEQ Assay, a bias-controlled multiplex PCR. Concerning the study's data processing: The number of nucleated cells in each sample was estimated by amplification of reference gene primers within the assay. Sequence reads were collapsed and filtered to measure the absolute abundance of every unique TCRbeta CDR3 rearrangement. For each sample, productive Simpson clonality was calculated as the square root of Simpson's diversity index across productive rearrangements. TCRdb limited this immuneACCESS table to in-frame rearrangements with V and J called. A share of clones is missing; checked studies link under half to unresolved V genes, and the rest is unexplained. Clone size and the V and J calls come from that table; the DNA yielded D and trimming. The table for this sample lists 190,000 or so clones; more than 70% of them were counted only once. The top ten clones comprise approximately 3% of the sample.

In this chain, TRBV3-1 (or the pseudogene TRBV3-2) is recombined with TRBJ2-7; the D gene is unclear. What was sequenced was peripheral blood. The origin of this receptor is a woman older than 75 with active or convalescent COVID-19. The CDR3 is CASSPTQVNYEQYF. The nucleotides are TGTGCCAGCAGCCCCACTCAAGTTAACTACGAGCAGTACTTC.